This TCR beta chain was obtained from a study of memory CD4+ T cells and cytomegalovirus serostatus. The CDR3 has 16 residues. Germline values: CDR1 GTSNPN, CDR2 SVGIG (reference sequence). The V end lost 0 bases, the J end lost 0 bases, and 15 bases lay between the germline ends. Single viable CD3+CD4+CD8-CD45RO+ cells were sorted as the memory CD4+ T cells. Sequencing was performed with immunoSEQ multiplex PCR; in TCRdb, only in-frame clones are kept and a portion is missing. The table lists about 50,000 clones, around 82% of them singletons, with about 0.7% in the top ten. This receptor was taken from an adult in good health and CMV-seronegative. Sequenced input: memory CD4+ T cells from blood. This chain links TRBV30 with TRBJ2-7, with unresolved D. The CDR3 DNA is TGTGCCTGGAGTGTATGGGGTAGCCCAAGCTCCTACGAGCAGTACTTC. The encoded protein is CAWSVWGSPSSYEQYF.